One sample yielded the 30 T cell receptor beta chains listed below, sequenced in a study of identical twins. MiXCR was run by TCRdb on the 5' RACE reads, yielding one entry per CDR3 protein. In the table there are roughly 1,500,000 distinct CDR3 sequences, about 31% of which are singletons. Input material: cord blood. Receptors were obtained from a newborn girl in good health.

This chain joins TRBV5-4 and TRBJ2-7; 12 positions agree with TRBD2. Germline loops: CDR1 SGHNT, CDR2 YYREEE (reference sequence). The CDR3 contains 15 residues. Trimming took 3 bases from V and 7 from J; bases not matched to a gene: 8. The CDR3 region has the DNA TGTGCCAGCAGCTCTGCTAGCGGGGGGGCCCAGGAGCAGTACTTC. Encoded protein: CASSSASGGAQEQYF.

Of note for this clonotype: With a much larger clone just one base away, this may be a read error. This rearrangement joins TRBV29-1 to TRBJ2-1; the D is unclear. Per the germline V gene, CDR1 is SQVTM and CDR2 is ANQGSEA. Deletions cut 5 bases from V and 10 bases from J, with 12 bases between. This CDR3 has 11 residues. CDR3 region: CSVLSVYEQFF. The CDR3 DNA follows: TGCAGCGTTTTGAGCGTGTACGAGCAGTTCTTC.

The rearrangement links TRBV11-2 to TRBJ2-1; D ambiguous. Germline V gene sequence: CDR1 SGHAT, CDR2 FQNNGV. Deletions cut 0 bases from V and 0 bases from J, with 9 bases between. This CDR3 has 16 amino acids. Here the CDR3 DNA reads TGTGCCAGCAGCTTAGATGGGGTGCGCTCCTACAATGAGCAGTTCTTC. Protein: CASSLDGVRSYNEQFF.

The chain carries TRBV5-6 and TRBJ2-1, with 8 bases identical to TRBD2. The V and J ends lost 0 bases and 4 bases, in that order; junction bases with no gene match: 3. The CDR3 consists of 15 residues. Per the germline V gene, CDR1 is SGHDT and CDR2 is YYEEEE. In DNA, the CDR3 is TGTGCCAGCAGCTTGGTGGTAGCGGGGTACAATGAGCAGTTCTTC. Protein: CASSLVVAGYNEQFF.

This chain joins TRBV20-1 and TRBJ1-5, with D possibly being TRBD1 (5 bases). The CDR3 is 14 residues long. The V gene lost 3 bases and the J gene lost 7 bases, with 16 bases spanning the gap. CDR1 DFQATT and CDR2 SNEGSKA come from the germline V gene (reference sequence). In nucleotides, the CDR3 is TGCAGTGCTAGGGGCGGGAGGGGTGGACAGCCCCAGCATTTT. Amino acids: CSARGGRGGQPQHF.

In its sample, this clonotype was seen a few times. This chain joins TRBV12-3 or TRBV12-4 and TRBJ2-7; 7 bases agree with TRBD2. J was trimmed by 0 bases and V by 8 bases; bases with no gene match: 7. The CDR3 is 14 amino acids. CDR3 sequence (DNA): TGTGCCAGCGCGCTCCGGGACTACTCCTACGAGCAGTACTTC. Translated: CASALRDYSYEQYF.

This clonotype was recorded a few times. J is TRBJ1-1 and V is TRBV28; D perhaps matches TRBD1 (5 bases). The CDR3 length is 15 residues. The germline V gene encodes CDR1 MDHEN and CDR2 SYDVKM. The V end was cut by 3 bases, the J end by 3 bases, with 14 bases between. The CDR3 sequence is CASSFIQGEDTEAFF. CDR3 nucleotide sequence: TGTGCCAGCAGTTTTATCCAGGGTGAGGACACTGAAGCTTTCTTT.

A few counts support this clonotype. The rearrangement uses TRBV20-1 and TRBJ2-2; D gene unclear. There are 15 residues in the CDR3. V was clipped by 4 bases and J by 0 bases, with 12 bases between them. CDR1 and CDR2 (germline): DFQATT, SNEGSKA (reference sequence). In DNA, the CDR3 is TGCAGTGCTAAAGCCCGACTGACGAACACCGGGGAGCTGTTTTTT. It specifies CSAKARLTNTGELFF.

In this sample, this clonotype turned up a few times. The V and J genes are TRBV3-1 and TRBJ2-3; 13 bases agree with TRBD2. From germline, CDR1 is LGHDT and CDR2 YNNKEL (reference sequence). V lost 4 bases, J lost 7 bases, and 11 bases stayed unmatched. The CDR3 totals 17 residues. CDR3 DNA: TGTGCCAGCAGCCGGACTAGCGGGAGCGGCTACGGGAATACGCAGTATTTT. Its protein product is CASSRTSGSGYGNTQYF.

This clonotype was observed a single time. The rearrangement uses TRBV20-1 and TRBJ2-2, with 9 bases identical to TRBD1. Germline values: CDR1 DFQATT, CDR2 SNEGSKA (reference sequence). J was trimmed by 1 base and V by 5 bases; bases with no gene match: 5. The CDR3 totals 15 residues. The CDR3, as DNA: TGCAGTGCTTACGGGACAGGGCGGAACACCGGGGAGCTGTTTTTT. This sequence encodes CSAYGTGRNTGELFF.

This clonotype appeared many times. The rearrangement joins TRBV29-1 to TRBJ2-7; possibly TRBD2 for D (6 bases). The germline V and J ends were trimmed by 4 bases and 4 bases, with 14 bases remaining between them. This CDR3 has 13 amino acids. Germline loops: CDR1 SQVTM, CDR2 ANQGSEA. CDR3 coding DNA: TGCAGCGTTGTTTCGGGAGTATCATACGAGCAGTACTTC. Protein: CSVVSGVSYEQYF.

The V gene is TRBV20-1, the J gene TRBJ2-7; tentatively, D is TRBD1 or TRBD2 (6 bases each). Germline V gene sequence: CDR1 DFQATT, CDR2 SNEGSKA (reference sequence). The CDR3 runs to 15 residues. V lost 3 bases and J 4 bases, leaving 19 bases between the germline ends. CDR3 nucleotide sequence: TGCAGTGCTAGCTCCCCGGAGGGGGGTACTTACGAGCAGTACTTC. Translated: CSASSPEGGTYEQYF.

This clonotype appeared a few times. The CDR3 region has the DNA TGCGCCAGCAGCCAAAGCGGGGGGGGGACTAGCACAGATACGCAGTATTTT. Protein product: CASSQSGGGTSTDTQYF. The chain uses TRBV4-1 and TRBJ2-3, with 10 bases aligning to TRBD2. The V gene's germline CDR1 is MGHRA and CDR2 YSYEKL. The CDR3 is 17 amino acids. V gave up 2 bases and J gave up 0 bases; unmatched junction bases: 5.

This clonotype came up many times. J is TRBJ1-2 and V is TRBV27; 9 nucleotides line up with TRBD1. This CDR3 is built from 15 residues. CDR1 and CDR2 from the germline V gene are MNHEY and SMNVEV (reference sequence). J gave up 0 bases and V 5 bases, and 4 bases lay outside the gene matches. This CDR3 reads CASSRDRAANYGYTF. The DNA of the CDR3 is TGTGCCAGCAGTAGGGACAGGGCCGCTAACTATGGCTACACCTTC.

The rearrangement links TRBV28 to TRBJ2-1; 13 bases fit TRBD2. Germline V gives CDR1 MDHEN, CDR2 SYDVKM. This CDR3 contains 16 residues. V trimming: 7 bases; J trimming: 4 bases; junction bases outside the gene matches: 7. The CDR3: CASTEGLAGFYNEQFF. The CDR3 nucleotides read TGTGCCAGCACTGAGGGACTAGCGGGATTTTACAATGAGCAGTTCTTC. Drawing the rest from reference TRBV28 and TRBJ2-1, the complete variable domain is DVKVTQSSRYLVKRTGEKVFLECVQDMDHENMFWYRQDPGLGLRLIYFSYDVKMKEKGDIPEGYSVSREKKERFSLILESASTNQTSMYLCASTEGLAGFYNEQFFGPGTRLTVL.

The rearrangement uses TRBV3-1 and TRBJ2-1; D ambiguous. The CDR3 consists of 13 residues. CDR1 and CDR2 (germline): LGHDT, YNNKEL (reference sequence). V gave up 2 bases and J gave up 7 bases, with 9 bases separating them. As DNA, the CDR3 is TGTGCCAGCAGCCAATGGTCGACTAATGAGCAGTTCTTC. Translation: CASSQWSTNEQFF.

This clonotype occurred a few times. The chain employs TRBV5-6 and TRBJ2-7; 12 nucleotides align to TRBD2. Trimming removed 5 bases from V and 3 bases from J; junction bases left unmatched: 6. This CDR3 is built from 15 residues. The germline gives CDR1 SGHDT, CDR2 YYEEEE. CDR3 amino acids: CASRYGLAGLYEQYF. The CDR3 coding sequence is TGTGCCAGCAGATATGGACTAGCGGGACTCTACGAGCAGTACTTC.

The chain carries TRBV2 and TRBJ1-2; a possible D gene is TRBD1 (5 bases). The CDR3 extends over 11 amino acids. The V end was cut by 8 bases, the J end by 2 bases, with 6 bases between. The germline V gene has CDR1 SNHLY and CDR2 FYNNEI. The CDR3 sequence is CASGGNYGYTF. The CDR3 DNA follows: TGTGCCAGCGGGGGGAACTATGGCTACACCTTC.

This clonotype was seen repeatedly, ten times or more. The chain uses TRBV5-1 and TRBJ2-3; TRBD2 matches at 10 bases. Germline lookup yields CDR1 SGHRS and CDR2 YFSETQ. This CDR3 is built from 16 residues. Losses at the gene ends were 2 bases for V and 1 base for J; bases not matched to a gene: 4. The CDR3 DNA reads as TGCGCCAGCAGCTTAGGGGGGACTAGCGGCACAGATACGCAGTATTTT. It codes for CASSLGGTSGTDTQYF.

This clonotype was seen a handful of times. CDR3 protein: CATSRELRPRTQYF. In nucleotides, the CDR3 is TGTGCCACCAGCAGAGAGTTACGCCCGAGGACGCAGTATTTT. V usage is TRBV15 and J usage is TRBJ2-3, with D unresolved. The CDR3 length is 14 residues. The germline V gene encodes CDR1 LNHNV and CDR2 YYDKDF (reference sequence). The V end lost 0 bases, the J end lost 9 bases, and 13 bases lay between the germline ends.

This rearrangement joins TRBV13 to TRBJ2-1; tentatively, D is TRBD2 (6 bases). Per the germline V gene, CDR1 is PRHDT and CDR2 is FYEKMQ (reference sequence). V lost 6 bases to trimming and J lost 4 bases, with 13 bases between them. The CDR3 consists of 14 residues. The DNA of the CDR3 is TGTGCCAGCAGAAGGAGGGCCACGTACAATGAGCAGTTCTTC. Protein: CASRRRATYNEQFF.

The CDR3 here is CASSHEQGAEAEQFF. DNA of the CDR3: TGTGCCAGCAGCCATGAACAGGGCGCGGAGGCTGAGCAGTTCTTC. The gene calls are TRBV4-2 and TRBJ2-1; D is possibly TRBD1 (6 bases). Trimming cost V 3 bases and J 9 bases, with 18 bases left between them. Germline lookup yields CDR1 LGHNA and CDR2 YNFKEQ. The CDR3 spans 15 residues.

The table lists this clonotype with a few counts. This sequence joins TRBV4-1 and TRBJ2-1; TRBD2 matches 8 bases. The CDR3 is made up of 17 amino acids. The junction had 13 bases not matched to a gene; V was cut back by 0 bases and J by 9 bases. CDR1 and CDR2 from the germline V gene are MGHRA and YSYEKL. The CDR3 region is CASSQEKASGLYGEQFF. DNA for the CDR3: TGCGCCAGCAGCCAAGAGAAGGCTAGCGGGCTCTACGGTGAGCAGTTCTTC.

The V call is TRBV7-9, the J call TRBJ2-7; possibly TRBD1 for D (5 bases). Looked up from germline, CDR1 is SEHNR and CDR2 is FQNEAQ (reference sequence). CDR3 size: 11 residues. V was pared by 8 bases and J by 7 bases, with 12 bases between. The CDR3 sequence: CASSPDNEQYF. In nucleotides, the CDR3 is TGTGCCAGCTCACCGGACAATGAGCAGTACTTC.

In this sample, this clonotype turned up a few times. V gene TRBV7-8 combines with J gene TRBJ2-1; 11 bases are shared with TRBD2. CDR1 SGHVS and CDR2 FQNEAQ come from the germline V gene. The CDR3 is 17 amino acids. V lost 1 base, J lost 5 bases, and 7 bases stayed unmatched. CDR3 sequence: CASSLGRLAGINNEQFF. CDR3 nucleotides: TGTGCCAGCAGCTTAGGAAGACTAGCGGGAATTAACAATGAGCAGTTCTTC.

The sample holds a few counts of this clonotype. The gene calls are TRBV5-1 and TRBJ1-2; unclear D gene. The CDR3 spans 16 residues. V was clipped by 0 bases and J by 6 bases, with 18 bases between them. Germline assignment: CDR1 SGHRS and CDR2 YFSETQ. CDR3 loop: CASSLAVEAPKDGYTF. In DNA, the CDR3 is TGCGCCAGCAGCTTGGCCGTGGAGGCCCCTAAGGATGGCTACACCTTC.

This clonotype has only a few counts. The chain combines TRBV28 with TRBJ2-7, with 11 bases aligning to TRBD2. Germline loops: CDR1 MDHEN, CDR2 SYDVKM. V gave up 3 bases and J gave up 3 bases; unmatched junction bases: 7. The CDR3 length is 16 residues. The CDR3 bases are TGTGCCAGCAGTTTTCCCCAACTAGCGGGAGTCTACGAGCAGTACTTC. It is translated as CASSFPQLAGVYEQYF.

This clonotype was detected only a few times. This chain joins TRBV29-1 and TRBJ1-2; D might be TRBD1 (5 bases). CDR3 length equals 11 residues. Germline assignment: CDR1 SQVTM and CDR2 ANQGSEA. V lost 2 bases and J lost 6, with 7 bases in between. CDR3 sequence (DNA): TGCAGCGTTGAAATAGGGGATGGCTACACCTTC. It translates to CSVEIGDGYTF.

This clonotype was seen only a few times. The chain couples TRBV7-2 to TRBJ2-3; 8 bases fit TRBD2. V dropped 2 bases and J dropped 2; count of bases not matched to a gene: 6. This CDR3 spans 16 amino acids. The V gene's germline CDR1 is SGHTA and CDR2 FQGNSA. The CDR3 reads CASSLQSGSVTDTQYF. As DNA, the CDR3 is TGTGCCAGCAGCTTACAGAGCGGGAGCGTCACAGATACGCAGTATTTT.

The CDR3, as DNA: TGCAGTGCTAGAGAGACAAAGGAGTGGGGCCAGTACTTC. It codes for CSARETKEWGQYF. The chain couples TRBV20-1 to TRBJ2-5; D not certain. V lost 0 bases and J 10 bases, leaving 15 bases between the germline ends. The CDR3 consists of 13 residues. Germline V gives CDR1 DFQATT, CDR2 SNEGSKA (reference sequence).